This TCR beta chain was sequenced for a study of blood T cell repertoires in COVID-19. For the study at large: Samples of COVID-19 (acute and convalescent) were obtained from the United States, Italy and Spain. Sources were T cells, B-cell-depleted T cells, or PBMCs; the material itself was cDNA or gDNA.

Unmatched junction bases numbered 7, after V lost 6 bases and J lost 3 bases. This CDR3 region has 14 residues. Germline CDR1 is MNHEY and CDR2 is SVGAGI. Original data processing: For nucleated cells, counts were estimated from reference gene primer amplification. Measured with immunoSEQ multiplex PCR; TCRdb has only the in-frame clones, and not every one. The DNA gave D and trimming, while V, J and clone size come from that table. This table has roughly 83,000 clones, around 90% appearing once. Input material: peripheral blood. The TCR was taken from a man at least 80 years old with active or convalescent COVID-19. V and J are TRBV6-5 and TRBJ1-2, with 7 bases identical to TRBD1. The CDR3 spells CASRITGTDYGYTF. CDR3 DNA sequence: TGTGCCAGCAGGATTACCGGGACAGACTATGGCTACACCTTC.